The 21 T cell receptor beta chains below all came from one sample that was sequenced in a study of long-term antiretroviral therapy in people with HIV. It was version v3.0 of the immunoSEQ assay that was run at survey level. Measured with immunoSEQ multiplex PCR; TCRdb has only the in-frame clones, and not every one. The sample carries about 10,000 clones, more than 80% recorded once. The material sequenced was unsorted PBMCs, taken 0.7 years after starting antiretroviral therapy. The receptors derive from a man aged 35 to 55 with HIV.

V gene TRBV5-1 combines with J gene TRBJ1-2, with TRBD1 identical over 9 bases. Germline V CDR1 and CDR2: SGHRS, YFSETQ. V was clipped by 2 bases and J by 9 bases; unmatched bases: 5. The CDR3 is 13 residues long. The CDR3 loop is CASSLQGAGSYTF. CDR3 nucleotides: TGCGCCAGCAGCTTACAGGGGGCGGGGAGCTACACCTTC. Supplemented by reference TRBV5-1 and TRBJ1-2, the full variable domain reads KAGVTQTPRYLIKTRGQQVTLSCSPISGHRSVSWYQQTPGQGLQFLFEYFSETQRNKGNFPGRFSGRQFSNSRSEMNVSTLELGDSALYLCASSLQGAGSYTFGSGTRLTVV.

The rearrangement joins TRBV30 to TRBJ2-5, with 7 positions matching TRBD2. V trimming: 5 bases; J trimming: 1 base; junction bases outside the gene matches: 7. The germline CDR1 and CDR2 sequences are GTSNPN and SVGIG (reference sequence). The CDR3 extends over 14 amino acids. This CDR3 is CAWDSGQLQETQYF. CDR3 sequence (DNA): TGTGCCTGGGATAGCGGGCAACTCCAAGAGACCCAGTACTTC.

The CDR3 DNA reads as TGTGCCAGCATACTGACAGTCGGCTCCTACGAGCAGTACTTC. Translation gives CASILTVGSYEQYF. The rearrangement joins TRBV2 to TRBJ2-7; possibly TRBD1 for D (5 bases). Per germline, CDR1 SNHLY and CDR2 FYNNEI. This CDR3 contains 14 residues. Trimming took 7 bases from V and 0 from J, leaving 13 bases between them.

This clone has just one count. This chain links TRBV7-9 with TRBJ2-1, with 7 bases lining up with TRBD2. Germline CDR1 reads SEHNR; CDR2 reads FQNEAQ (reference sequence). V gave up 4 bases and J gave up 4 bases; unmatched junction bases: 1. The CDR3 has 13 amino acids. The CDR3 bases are TGTGCCAGCAGCTCTAGCGGTTACAATGAGCAGTTCTTC. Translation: CASSSSGYNEQFF.

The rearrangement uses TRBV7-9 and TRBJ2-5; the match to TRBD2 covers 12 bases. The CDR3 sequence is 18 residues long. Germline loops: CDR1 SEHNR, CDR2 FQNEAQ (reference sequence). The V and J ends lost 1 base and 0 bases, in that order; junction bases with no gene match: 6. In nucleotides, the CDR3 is TGTGCCAGCAGCTTAGGGACTAGCGGGACGCCCTACCAAGAGACCCAGTACTTC. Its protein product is CASSLGTSGTPYQETQYF.

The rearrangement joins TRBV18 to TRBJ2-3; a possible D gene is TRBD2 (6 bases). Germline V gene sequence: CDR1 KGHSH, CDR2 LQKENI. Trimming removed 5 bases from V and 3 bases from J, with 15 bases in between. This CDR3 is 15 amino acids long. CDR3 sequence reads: CASSMTSAETDTQYF. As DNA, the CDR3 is TGTGCCAGCTCAATGACTAGTGCAGAAACAGATACGCAGTATTTT. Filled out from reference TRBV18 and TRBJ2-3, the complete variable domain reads NAGVMQNPRHLVRRRGQEARLRCSPMKGHSHVYWYRQLPEEGLKFMVYLQKENIIDESGMPKERFSAEFPKEGPSILRIQQVVRGDSAAYFCASSMTSAETDTQYFGPGTRLTVL.

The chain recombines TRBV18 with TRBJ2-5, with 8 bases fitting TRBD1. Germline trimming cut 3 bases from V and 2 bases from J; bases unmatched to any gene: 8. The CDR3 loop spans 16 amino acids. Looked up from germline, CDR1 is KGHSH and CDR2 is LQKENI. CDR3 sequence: CASSPPGTGVQETQYF. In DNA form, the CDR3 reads TGTGCCAGCTCACCCCCCGGGACAGGAGTTCAAGAGACCCAGTACTTC.

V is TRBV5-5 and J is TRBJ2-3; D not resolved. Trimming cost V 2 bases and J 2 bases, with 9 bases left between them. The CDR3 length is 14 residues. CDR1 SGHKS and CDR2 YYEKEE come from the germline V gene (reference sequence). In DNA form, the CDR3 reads TGTGCCAGCAGCTTCCGACACTCCACAGATACGCAGTATTTT. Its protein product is CASSFRHSTDTQYF.

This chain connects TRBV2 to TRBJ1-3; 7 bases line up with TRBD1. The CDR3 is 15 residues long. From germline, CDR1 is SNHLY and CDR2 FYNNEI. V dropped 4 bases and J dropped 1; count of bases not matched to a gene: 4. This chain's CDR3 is CASSVDRLSGNTIYF. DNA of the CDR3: TGTGCCAGCAGTGTGGACAGGTTATCTGGAAACACCATATATTTT.

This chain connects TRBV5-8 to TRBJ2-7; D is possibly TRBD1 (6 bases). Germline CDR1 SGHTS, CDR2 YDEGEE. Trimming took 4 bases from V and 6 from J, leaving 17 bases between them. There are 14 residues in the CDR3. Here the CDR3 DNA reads TGTGCCAGCAGCCGAAGGACAGAAATTTCCGAGCAGTACTTC. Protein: CASSRRTEISEQYF.

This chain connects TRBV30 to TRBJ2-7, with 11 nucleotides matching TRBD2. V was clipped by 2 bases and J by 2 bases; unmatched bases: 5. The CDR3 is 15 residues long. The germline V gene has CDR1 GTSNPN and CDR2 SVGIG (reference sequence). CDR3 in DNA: TGTGCCTGGAGTCTAGCGGGAGGATTCACCTACGAGCAGTACTTC. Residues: CAWSLAGGFTYEQYF.

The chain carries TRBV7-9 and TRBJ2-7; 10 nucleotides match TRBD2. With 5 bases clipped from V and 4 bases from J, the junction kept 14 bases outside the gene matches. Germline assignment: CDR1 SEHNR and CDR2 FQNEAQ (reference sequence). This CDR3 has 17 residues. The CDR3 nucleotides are TGTGCCAGCAGCCCCAAAAGCGGGAGGGCCTCTGAATACGAGCAGTACTTC. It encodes CASSPKSGRASEYEQYF.

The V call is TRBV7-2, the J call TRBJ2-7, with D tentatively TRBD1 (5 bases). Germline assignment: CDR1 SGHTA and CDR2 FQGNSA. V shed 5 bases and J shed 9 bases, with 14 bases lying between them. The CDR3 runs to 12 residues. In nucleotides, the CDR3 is TGTGCCAGCAGCCTAGACAGTGGAACGCAGTACTTC. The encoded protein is CASSLDSGTQYF.

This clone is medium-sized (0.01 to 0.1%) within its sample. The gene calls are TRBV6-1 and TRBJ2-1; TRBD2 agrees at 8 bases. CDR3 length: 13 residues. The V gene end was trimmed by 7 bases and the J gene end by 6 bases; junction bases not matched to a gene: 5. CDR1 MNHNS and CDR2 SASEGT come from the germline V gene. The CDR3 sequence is CASMAGGLNEQFF. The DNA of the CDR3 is TGTGCCAGCATGGCGGGAGGCCTCAATGAGCAGTTCTTC.

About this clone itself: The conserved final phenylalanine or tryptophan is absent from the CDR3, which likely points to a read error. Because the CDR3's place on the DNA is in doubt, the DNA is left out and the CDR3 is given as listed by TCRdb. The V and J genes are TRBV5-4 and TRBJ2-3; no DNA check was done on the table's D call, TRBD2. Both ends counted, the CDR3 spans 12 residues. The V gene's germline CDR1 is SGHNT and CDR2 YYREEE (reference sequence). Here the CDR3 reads CASSLEAGGRTL.

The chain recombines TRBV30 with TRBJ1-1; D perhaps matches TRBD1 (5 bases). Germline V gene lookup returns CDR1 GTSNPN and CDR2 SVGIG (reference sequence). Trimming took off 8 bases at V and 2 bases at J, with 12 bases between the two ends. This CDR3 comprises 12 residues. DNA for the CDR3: TGTGCCGGGCCGGGACCTAACACTGAAGCTTTCTTT. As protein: CAGPGPNTEAFF.

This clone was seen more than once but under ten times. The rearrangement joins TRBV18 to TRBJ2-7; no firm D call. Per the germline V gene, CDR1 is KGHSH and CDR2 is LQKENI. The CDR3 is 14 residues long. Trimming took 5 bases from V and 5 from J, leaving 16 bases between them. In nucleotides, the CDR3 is TGTGCCAGCTCAAGGATTGGACGGGTCCACGAGCAGTACTTC. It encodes CASSRIGRVHEQYF. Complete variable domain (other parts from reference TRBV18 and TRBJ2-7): NAGVMQNPRHLVRRRGQEARLRCSPMKGHSHVYWYRQLPEEGLKFMVYLQKENIIDESGMPKERFSAEFPKEGPSILRIQQVVRGDSAAYFCASSRIGRVHEQYFGPGTRLTVT.

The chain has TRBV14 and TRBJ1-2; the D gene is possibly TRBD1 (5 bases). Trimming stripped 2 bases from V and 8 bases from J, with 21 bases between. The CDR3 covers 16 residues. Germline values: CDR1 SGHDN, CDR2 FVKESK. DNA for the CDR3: TGTGCCAGCAGCCAATCAATAGGGGACGGCCTTCGGGGCTACACCTTC. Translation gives CASSQSIGDGLRGYTF.

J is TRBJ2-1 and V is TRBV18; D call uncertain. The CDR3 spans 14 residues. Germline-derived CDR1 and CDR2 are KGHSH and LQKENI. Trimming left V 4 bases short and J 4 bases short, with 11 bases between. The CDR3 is CASSLSSHYNEQFF. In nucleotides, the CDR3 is TGTGCCAGCTCACTGTCCTCTCATTACAATGAGCAGTTCTTC.

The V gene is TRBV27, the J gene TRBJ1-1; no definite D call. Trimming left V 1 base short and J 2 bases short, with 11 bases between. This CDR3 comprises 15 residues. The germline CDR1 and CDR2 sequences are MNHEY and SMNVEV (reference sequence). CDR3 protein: CASSLWGGSNTEAFF. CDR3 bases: TGTGCCAGCAGTTTATGGGGAGGGAGCAACACTGAAGCTTTCTTT.

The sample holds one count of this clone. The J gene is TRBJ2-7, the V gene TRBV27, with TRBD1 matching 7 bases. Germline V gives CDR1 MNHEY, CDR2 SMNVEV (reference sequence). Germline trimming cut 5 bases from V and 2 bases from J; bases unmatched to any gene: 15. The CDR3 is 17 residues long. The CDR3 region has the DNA TGTGCCAGCAGTCAACGTGAGCAGGGGGAGATTACCTACGAGCAGTACTTC. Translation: CASSQREQGEITYEQYF.